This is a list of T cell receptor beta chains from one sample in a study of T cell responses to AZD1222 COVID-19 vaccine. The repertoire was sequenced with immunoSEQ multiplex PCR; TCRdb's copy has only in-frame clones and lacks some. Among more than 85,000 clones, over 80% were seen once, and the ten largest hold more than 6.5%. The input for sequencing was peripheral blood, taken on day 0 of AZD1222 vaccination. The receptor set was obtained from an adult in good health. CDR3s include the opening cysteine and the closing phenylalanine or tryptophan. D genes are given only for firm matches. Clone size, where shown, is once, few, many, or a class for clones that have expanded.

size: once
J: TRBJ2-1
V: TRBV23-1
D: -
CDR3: CASSQFGTDEQFF
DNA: TGCGCCAGCAGTCAATTTGGGACCGATGAGCAGTTCTTC

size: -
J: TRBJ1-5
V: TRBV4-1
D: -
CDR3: CASSQGAGAESQPQHF
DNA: TGCGCCAGCAGCCAAGGGGCGGGGGCGGAATCTCAGCCCCAGCATTTT

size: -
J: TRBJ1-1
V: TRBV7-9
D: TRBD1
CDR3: CASSPRQGEGLVTEAFF
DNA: TGTGCCAGCAGCCCACGACAGGGGGAGGGTTTGGTCACTGAAGCTTTCTTT

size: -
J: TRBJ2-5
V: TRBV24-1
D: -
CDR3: CATSDVRDTPETQYF
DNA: TGTGCCACCAGTGATGTCCGGGACACCCCAGAGACCCAGTACTTC

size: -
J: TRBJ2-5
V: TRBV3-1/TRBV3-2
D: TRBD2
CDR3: CASSPSLAGGQETQYF
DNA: TGTGCCAGCAGCCCGAGCCTAGCGGGAGGGCAAGAGACCCAGTACTTC

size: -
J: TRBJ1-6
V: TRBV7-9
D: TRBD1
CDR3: CASSFGQGGYPPLHF
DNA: TGTGCCAGCAGCTTCGGACAGGGGGGGTATCCACCCCTCCACTTT

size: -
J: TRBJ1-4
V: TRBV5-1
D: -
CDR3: CASSSGYNEKLFF
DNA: TGCGCCAGCAGCTCTGGGTATAATGAAAAACTGTTTTTT

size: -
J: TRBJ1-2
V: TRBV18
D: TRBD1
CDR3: CASSPDRGLNYGYTF
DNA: TGTGCCAGCTCACCAGACAGGGGGCTGAACTATGGCTACACCTTC

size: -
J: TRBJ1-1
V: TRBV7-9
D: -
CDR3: CASSRGGTEAFF
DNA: TGTGCCAGCAGCCGTGGAGGCACTGAAGCTTTCTTT

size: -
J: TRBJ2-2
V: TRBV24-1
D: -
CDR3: CAVSRQTTGELFF
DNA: TGTGCCGTCAGCAGACAGACCACCGGGGAGCTGTTTTTT

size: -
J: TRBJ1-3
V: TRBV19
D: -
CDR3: CASGRGSSGNTIYF
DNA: TGTGCCTCCGGGAGGGGGAGCTCTGGAAACACCATATATTTT

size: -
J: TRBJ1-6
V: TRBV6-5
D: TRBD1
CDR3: CASQGTGNSPLHF
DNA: TGTGCCAGCCAGGGGACAGGGAATTCACCCCTCCACTTT

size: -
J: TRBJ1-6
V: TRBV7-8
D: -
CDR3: CASSPKRDSPLHF
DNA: TGTGCCAGCAGCCCCAAACGGGATTCACCCCTCCACTTT

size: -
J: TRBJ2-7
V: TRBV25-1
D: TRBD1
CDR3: CASSGQGSAEQYF
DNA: TGTGCCAGCAGCGGACAGGGTTCCGCCGAGCAGTACTTC